Following are 7 T cell receptor beta chains from one sample sequenced in a study of cytomegalovirus exposure and HLA in healthy donors. A multiplex PCR was run with 60 Vbeta primers and 13 Jbeta primers. The method was immunoSEQ multiplex PCR; TCRdb's version includes in-frame clones alone and lacks a portion of them. This sample has about 110,000 clones, with over 15% found just once. Sequencing used PBMCs. The origin of the receptors is a young woman in good health and CMV-seronegative.

This clone occurred a few times. The same CDR3 can be traced to other DNA sequences in this sample. The gene calls are TRBV5-1 and TRBJ2-7; TRBD2 might be the D (6 bases). The V and J ends lost 0 bases and 0 bases respectively, with 7 bases between them. Germline V gene sequence: CDR1 SGHRS, CDR2 YFSETQ. CDR3 size: 14 residues. CDR3 sequence (DNA): TGCGCCAGCAGCTTGGGGGGGGACTCCTACGAGCAGTACTTC. Encoded protein: CASSLGGDSYEQYF.

This chain joins TRBV5-1 and TRBJ2-3; the match to TRBD2 covers 13 bases. With 5 bases clipped from V and 5 bases from J, the junction kept 5 bases outside the gene matches. Germline CDR1 is SGHRS and CDR2 is YFSETQ. The CDR3 loop spans 15 amino acids. For the CDR3, the DNA is TGCGCCAGCAGAACTAGCGGGGGGGCAGTAGATACGCAGTATTTT. Translated, it gives CASRTSGGAVDTQYF. The complete variable domain, with remaining parts taken from reference TRBV5-1 and TRBJ2-3, reads KAGVTQTPRYLIKTRGQQVTLSCSPISGHRSVSWYQQTPGQGLQFLFEYFSETQRNKGNFPGRFSGRQFSNSRSEMNVSTLELGDSALYLCASRTSGGAVDTQYFGPGTRLTVL.

This clone was picked up many times. J is TRBJ1-2 and V is TRBV9; 12 nucleotides match TRBD1. V was pared by 4 bases and J by 7 bases, with 14 bases of the junction left unmatched. CDR3 length: 17 residues. In germline, CDR1 is SGDLS, CDR2 YYNGEE. The CDR3 DNA is TGTGCCAGCAGCTTAAAGACCTCGGGACAGGGGGCGTCTGGCTACACCTTC. Translation gives CASSLKTSGQGASGYTF.

This chain links TRBV7-3 with TRBJ1-1; no clear D. V was pared by 5 bases and J by 0 bases, with 13 bases between. CDR1 is SGHTA, CDR2 FQGTGA, per germline. This CDR3 is 15 amino acids long. The CDR3 DNA is TGTGCCAGCAGCCCCTCTCGGGATTTGAACACTGAAGCTTTCTTT. Protein product: CASSPSRDLNTEAFF.

The V and J genes are TRBV7-9 and TRBJ1-5; TRBD1 matches 7 bases. CDR1 is SEHNR, CDR2 FQNEAQ, per germline (reference sequence). CDR3 length: 14 amino acids. After removal of 4 bases from V and 5 bases from J, the junction contained 5 bases not matched to a gene. The CDR3 reads CASSSQGGHQPQHF. The CDR3 DNA sequence: TGTGCCAGCAGCTCTCAGGGGGGTCATCAGCCCCAGCATTTT.

In its sample, this clone was seen a few times. The chain employs TRBV28 and TRBJ1-5; 9 bases match TRBD1. The CDR3 covers 15 residues. With V trimmed by 5 bases and J by 7 bases, 9 bases remained unmatched. Germline V gene data show CDR1 as MDHEN and CDR2 as SYDVKM. CDR3 sequence reads: CASSQQTGGLQPQHF. CDR3 in DNA: TGTGCCAGCAGTCAACAAACAGGGGGCCTCCAGCCCCAGCATTTT.

CDR3 protein: CASSLVGRGREQYF. In DNA form, the CDR3 reads TGTGCCAGCAGCTTGGTGGGCAGGGGGCGCGAGCAGTACTTC. The chain has TRBV5-6 and TRBJ2-7; TRBD1 matches at 8 bases. The CDR3 runs 14 residues. Germline loops: CDR1 SGHDT, CDR2 YYEEEE. V was clipped by 0 bases and J by 6 bases; unmatched bases: 5.